Below are 8 T cell receptor beta chains sequenced from a single sample in a study of blood T cell repertoires in COVID-19. The repertoire was sequenced with immunoSEQ multiplex PCR; TCRdb's copy has only in-frame clones and lacks some. Counted here are almost 30,000 clones, 55% to 80% occurring once; the ten biggest clones make up about 17%. The sequencing input was peripheral blood. The receptor set was obtained from a human donor in a cohort sampled during active COVID-19.

The rearrangement joins TRBV12-3 or TRBV12-4 to TRBJ2-7; D is unclear. V was clipped by 4 bases and J by 1 base, with 5 bases between them. The CDR3 consists of 12 residues. Here the CDR3 reads CASSSVSYEQYF. The CDR3 coding sequence is TGTGCCAGCAGTTCCGTTTCCTACGAGCAGTACTTC.

The V and J genes are TRBV28 and TRBJ2-1; 9 bases match TRBD1. The germline gives CDR1 MDHEN, CDR2 SYDVKM. CDR3 length: 15 residues. V lost 5 bases, J lost 7 bases, and 9 bases stayed unmatched. The chain's CDR3 is CASSPTGTGRNEQFF. The CDR3 DNA reads TGTGCCAGCAGTCCCACCGGGACAGGGAGGAATGAGCAGTTCTTC.

V gene TRBV7-9 combines with J gene TRBJ2-7; D might be TRBD2 (5 bases). The V end lost 0 bases, the J end lost 5 bases, and 8 bases lay between the germline ends. The CDR3 has 13 amino acids. Germline assignment: CDR1 SEHNR and CDR2 FQNEAQ (reference sequence). This CDR3 reads CASSLAGVDEQYF. CDR3 sequence (DNA): TGTGCCAGCAGCTTAGCGGGAGTCGACGAGCAGTACTTC. Drawing the rest from reference TRBV7-9 and TRBJ2-7, the complete variable domain is DTGVSQNPRHKITKRGQNVTFRCDPISEHNRLYWYRQTLGQGPEFLTYFQNEAQLEKSRLLSDRFSAERPKGSFSTLEIQRTEQGDSAMYLCASSLAGVDEQYFGPGTRLTVT.

The sample holds a few counts of this clone. V usage is TRBV4-2 and J usage is TRBJ2-1; 12 nucleotides line up with TRBD2. CDR3 length equals 17 residues. Germline CDR1 is LGHNA and CDR2 is YNFKEQ. With V trimmed by 4 bases and J by 2 bases, 6 bases remained unmatched. In DNA form, the CDR3 reads TGTGCCAGCAGCCTTCCTCTAGCGGGAGGGACCTACAATGAGCAGTTCTTC. Amino acid sequence: CASSLPLAGGTYNEQFF.

CDR3 DNA sequence: TGTGCAAGTGAGGCGGAGACAGGGGCCCCTAACAATGAGCAGTTCTTC. Residues: CASEAETGAPNNEQFF. The V and J genes are TRBV12-2 and TRBJ2-1; the table's D gene call, TRBD1, was not cross checked with the DNA. TRBV12-2 has pseudogene status. The CDR3 covers 16 residues.

By share, this clone ranks as medium-sized (0.01 to 0.1%). This chain uses TRBV3-1 (or the pseudogene TRBV3-2) with TRBJ2-2, with 11 positions matching TRBD2. The CDR3 extends over 17 amino acids. Germline V gene sequence: CDR1 LGHDT, CDR2 YNNKEL (reference sequence). J lost 5 bases, V lost 1 base, and 6 bases had no gene match. This CDR3 reads CASSQVSSGRYTGELFF. The CDR3 DNA sequence: TGTGCCAGCAGCCAAGTTTCTAGCGGGAGGTATACCGGGGAGCTGTTTTTT.

This clone was seen more than once but under ten times. CDR3 loop: CASSISGQPEETQYF. The CDR3 DNA reads TGTGCCAGTAGTATTTCTGGACAGCCAGAGGAGACCCAGTACTTC. This chain joins TRBV19 and TRBJ2-5; tentative D call: TRBD1 (6 bases). CDR3 length: 15 amino acids. The V end was cut by 3 bases, the J end by 5 bases, with 16 bases between. The germline V gene has CDR1 LNHDA and CDR2 SQIVND (reference sequence). Variable domain in full (rest from reference TRBV19 and TRBJ2-5): DGGITQSPKYLFRKEGQNVTLSCEQNLNHDAMYWYRQDPGQGLRLIYYSQIVNDFQKGDIAEGYSVSREKKESFPLTVTSAQKNPTAFYLCASSISGQPEETQYFGPGTRLLVL.

The chain joins TRBV7-2 to TRBJ1-5; D may be TRBD1 (5 bases). CDR3 length equals 15 residues. Germline V CDR1 and CDR2: SGHTA, FQGNSA. V was clipped by 1 base and J by 5 bases, with 12 bases between them. The CDR3 protein is CASSLDWTFHQPQHF. CDR3 in DNA: TGTGCCAGCAGCTTAGATTGGACATTTCATCAGCCCCAGCATTTT.